This T cell receptor (beta chain) was found in a study of control samples from healthy donors and cancer patients. The CDR3 is 15 residues long. Per germline, CDR1 SGHDT and CDR2 YYEEEE. With 4 bases removed from V and 3 bases from J, the gap between germline ends came to 17 bases. Profiling relied on immunoSEQ multiplex PCR, and the TCRdb table lists in-frame clones only, not all of them. The data hold around 100,000 clones, with roughly 84% observed a single time. The chain recombines TRBV5-6 with TRBJ2-7, with D possibly called TRBD1 or TRBD2 (5 bases each). The source material was blood. The sequence was obtained from a woman in her 50s in good health. This CDR3 is CASSPLMGTVYEQYV. CDR3 sequence (DNA): TGTGCCAGCAGCCCCCTCATGGGGACCGTCTACGAGCAGTACGTC.